The sequence of this T cell receptor (beta chain) was determined in a study of regulatory T cells in long-lasting Graves disease. The time point denotes: newly diagnosed GD, antithyroid drugs for less than 3 months. The TCR library was made from RNA that had been extracted from PBMCs in TRIzol. To make TCR beta libraries, researchers used iRepertoire HTBI primers and Arm-PCR of CDR3 regions. TCRdb processed the multiplex PCR reads anew with MiXCR; each CDR3 protein has one entry. The sample contains more than 450,000 distinct CDR3 sequences, roughly 15% of which appear only once. The V segment lost 4 bases and the J segment 5 bases; nucleotides outside the gene matches: 3. In germline, CDR1 is SGHRS, CDR2 YFSETQ. The CDR3 is made up of 15 amino acids. The same sample was also studied in work on T cells in Graves' hyperthyroidism and ophthalmopathy.

The chain recombines TRBV5-1 with TRBJ2-1; TRBD2 aligns across 13 bases. The clonotype was recovered from a man aged 35 to 55 with Graves disease. The material sequenced was peripheral blood mononuclear cells (PBMCs), taken at new diagnosis, from a patient treated with antithyroid drugs. The CDR3 sequence is CASSRGLAGNNEQFF. DNA for the CDR3: TGCGCCAGCAGCAGGGGACTAGCGGGAAACAATGAGCAGTTCTTC. Supplemented by reference TRBV5-1 and TRBJ2-1, the full variable domain reads KAGVTQTPRYLIKTRGQQVTLSCSPISGHRSVSWYQQTPGQGLQFLFEYFSETQRNKGNFPGRFSGRQFSNSRSEMNVSTLELGDSALYLCASSRGLAGNNEQFFGPGTRLTVL.